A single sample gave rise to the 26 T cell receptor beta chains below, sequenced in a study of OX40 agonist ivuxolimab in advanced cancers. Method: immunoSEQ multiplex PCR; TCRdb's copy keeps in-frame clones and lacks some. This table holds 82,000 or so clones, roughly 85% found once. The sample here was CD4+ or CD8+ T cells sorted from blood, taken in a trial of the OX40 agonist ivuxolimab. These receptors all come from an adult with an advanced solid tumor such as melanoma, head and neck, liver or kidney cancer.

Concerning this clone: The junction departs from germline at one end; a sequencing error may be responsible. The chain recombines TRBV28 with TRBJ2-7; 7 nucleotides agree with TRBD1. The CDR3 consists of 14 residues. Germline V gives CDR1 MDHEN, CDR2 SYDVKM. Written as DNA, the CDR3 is TGTGCCAGCAGTCGGGCGGACAGGCCCGCCAGGGCAGGCTTC. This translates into CASSRADRPARAGF. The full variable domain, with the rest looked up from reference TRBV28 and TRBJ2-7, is DVKVTQSSRYLVKRTGEKVFLECVQDMDHENMFWYRQDPGLGLRLIYFSYDVKMKEKGDIPEGYSVSREKKERFSLILESASTNQTSMYLCASSRADRPARAGFGPGTRLTVT.

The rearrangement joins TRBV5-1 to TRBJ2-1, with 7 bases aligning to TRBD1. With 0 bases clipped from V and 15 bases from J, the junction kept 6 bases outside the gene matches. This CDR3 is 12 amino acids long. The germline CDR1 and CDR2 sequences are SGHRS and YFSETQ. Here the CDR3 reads CASSLETGMPFF. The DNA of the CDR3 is TGCGCCAGCAGCTTGGAGACAGGGATGCCGTTCTTC.

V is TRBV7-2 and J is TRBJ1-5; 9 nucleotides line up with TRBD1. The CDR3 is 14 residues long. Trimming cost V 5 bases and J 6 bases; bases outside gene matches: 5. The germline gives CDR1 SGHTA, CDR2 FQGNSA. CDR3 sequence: CASSPRQGGQPQHF. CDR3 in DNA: TGTGCCAGCAGCCCCCGACAGGGGGGTCAGCCCCAGCATTTT.

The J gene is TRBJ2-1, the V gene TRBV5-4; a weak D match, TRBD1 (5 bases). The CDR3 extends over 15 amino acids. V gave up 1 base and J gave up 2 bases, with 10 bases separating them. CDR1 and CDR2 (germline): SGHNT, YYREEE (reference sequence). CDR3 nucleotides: TGTGCCAGCAGCTTGATGACAGAGCCCTACAATGAGCAGTTCTTC. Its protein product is CASSLMTEPYNEQFF. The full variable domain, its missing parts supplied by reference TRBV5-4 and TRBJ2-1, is ETGVTQSPTHLIKTRGQQVTLRCSSQSGHNTVSWYQQALGQGPQFIFQYYREEENGRGNFPPRFSGLQFPNYSSELNVNALELDDSALYLCASSLMTEPYNEQFFGPGTRLTVL.

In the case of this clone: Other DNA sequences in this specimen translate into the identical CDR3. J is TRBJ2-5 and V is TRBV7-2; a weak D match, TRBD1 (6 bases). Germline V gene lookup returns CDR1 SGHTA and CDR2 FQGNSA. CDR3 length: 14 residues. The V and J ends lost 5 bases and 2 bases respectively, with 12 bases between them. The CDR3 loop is CASSPGTIQETQYF. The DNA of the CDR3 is TGTGCCAGCAGCCCCGGGACAATACAAGAGACCCAGTACTTC.

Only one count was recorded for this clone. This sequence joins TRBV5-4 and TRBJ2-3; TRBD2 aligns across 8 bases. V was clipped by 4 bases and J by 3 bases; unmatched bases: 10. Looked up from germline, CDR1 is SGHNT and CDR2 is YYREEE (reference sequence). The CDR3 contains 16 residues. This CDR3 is CASSKYGGAGTDTQYF. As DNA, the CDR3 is TGTGCCAGCAGCAAATACGGGGGGGCCGGTACAGATACGCAGTATTTT.

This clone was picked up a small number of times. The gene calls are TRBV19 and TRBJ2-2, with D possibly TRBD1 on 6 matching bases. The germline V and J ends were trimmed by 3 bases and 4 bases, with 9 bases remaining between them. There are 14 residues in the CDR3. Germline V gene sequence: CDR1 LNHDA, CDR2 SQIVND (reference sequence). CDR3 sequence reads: CASSIPQGTGELFF. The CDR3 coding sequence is TGTGCCAGTAGTATTCCACAGGGCACCGGGGAGCTGTTTTTT. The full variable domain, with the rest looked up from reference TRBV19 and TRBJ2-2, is DGGITQSPKYLFRKEGQNVTLSCEQNLNHDAMYWYRQDPGQGLRLIYYSQIVNDFQKGDIAEGYSVSREKKESFPLTVTSAQKNPTAFYLCASSIPQGTGELFFGEGSRLTVL.

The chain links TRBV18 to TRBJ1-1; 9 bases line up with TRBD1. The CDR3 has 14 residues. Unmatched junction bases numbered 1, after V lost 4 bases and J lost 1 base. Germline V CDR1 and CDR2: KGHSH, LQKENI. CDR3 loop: CASSRDRENTEAFF. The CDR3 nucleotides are TGTGCCAGCTCACGGGACAGGGAGAACACTGAAGCTTTCTTT.

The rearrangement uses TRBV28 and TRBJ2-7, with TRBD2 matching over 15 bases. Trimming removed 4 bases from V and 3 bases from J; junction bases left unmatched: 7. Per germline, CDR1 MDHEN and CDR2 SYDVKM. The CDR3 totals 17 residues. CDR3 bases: TGTGCCAGCAGTTATGGACTAGCGGGGGGGCTAATCTACGAGCAGTACTTC. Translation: CASSYGLAGGLIYEQYF.

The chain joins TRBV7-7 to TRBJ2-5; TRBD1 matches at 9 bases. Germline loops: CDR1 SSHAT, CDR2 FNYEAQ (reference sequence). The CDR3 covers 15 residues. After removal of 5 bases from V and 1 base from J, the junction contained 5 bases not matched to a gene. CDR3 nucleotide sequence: TGTGCCAGCAGCCCAATGACAGGGGGCCAAGAGACCCAGTACTTC. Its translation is CASSPMTGGQETQYF.

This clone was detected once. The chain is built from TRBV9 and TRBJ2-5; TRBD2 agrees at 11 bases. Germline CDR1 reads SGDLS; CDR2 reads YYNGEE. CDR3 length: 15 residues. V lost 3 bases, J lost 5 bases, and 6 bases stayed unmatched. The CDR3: CASSARRTSGETQYF. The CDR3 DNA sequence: TGTGCCAGCAGCGCACGGAGGACTAGCGGGGAGACCCAGTACTTC. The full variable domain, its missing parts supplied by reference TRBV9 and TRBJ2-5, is DSGVTQTPKHLITATGQRVTLRCSPRSGDLSVYWYQQSLDQGLQFLIQYYNGEERAKGNILERFSAQQFPDLHSELNLSSLELGDSALYFCASSARRTSGETQYFGPGTRLLVL.

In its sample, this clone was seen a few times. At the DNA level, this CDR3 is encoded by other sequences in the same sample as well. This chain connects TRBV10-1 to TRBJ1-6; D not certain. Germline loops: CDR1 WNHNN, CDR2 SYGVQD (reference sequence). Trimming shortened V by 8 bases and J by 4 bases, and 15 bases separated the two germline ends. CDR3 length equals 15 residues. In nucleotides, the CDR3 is TGCGCCAGCGGTTCACTACGACGGTATAATTCACCCCTCCACTTT. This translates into CASGSLRRYNSPLHF.

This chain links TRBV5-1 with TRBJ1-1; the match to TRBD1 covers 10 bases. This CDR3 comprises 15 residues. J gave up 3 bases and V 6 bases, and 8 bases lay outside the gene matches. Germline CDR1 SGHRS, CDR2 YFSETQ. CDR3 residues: CASTLGQGVHTEAFF. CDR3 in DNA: TGCGCCAGCACACTCGGACAGGGGGTTCACACTGAAGCTTTCTTT. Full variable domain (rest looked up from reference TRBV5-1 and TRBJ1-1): KAGVTQTPRYLIKTRGQQVTLSCSPISGHRSVSWYQQTPGQGLQFLFEYFSETQRNKGNFPGRFSGRQFSNSRSEMNVSTLELGDSALYLCASTLGQGVHTEAFFGQGTRLTVV.

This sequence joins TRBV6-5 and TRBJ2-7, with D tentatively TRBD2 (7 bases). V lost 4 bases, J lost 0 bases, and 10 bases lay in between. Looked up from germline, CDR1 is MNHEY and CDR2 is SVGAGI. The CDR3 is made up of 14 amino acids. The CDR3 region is CASSWGGPSYEQYF. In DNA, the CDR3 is TGTGCCAGCAGTTGGGGGGGGCCCTCCTACGAGCAGTACTTC.

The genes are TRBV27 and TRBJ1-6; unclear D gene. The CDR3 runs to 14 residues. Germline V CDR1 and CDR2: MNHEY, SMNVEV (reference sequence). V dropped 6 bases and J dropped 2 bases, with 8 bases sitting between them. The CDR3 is CASSPGPYNSPLHF. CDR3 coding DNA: TGTGCCAGCAGCCCCGGCCCCTATAATTCACCCCTCCACTTT.

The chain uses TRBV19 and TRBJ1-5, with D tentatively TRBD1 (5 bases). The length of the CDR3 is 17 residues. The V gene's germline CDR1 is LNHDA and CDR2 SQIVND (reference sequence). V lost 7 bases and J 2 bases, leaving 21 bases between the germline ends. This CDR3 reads CASNLPAGSFGNQPQHF. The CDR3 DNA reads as TGTGCCAGTAATCTACCGGCAGGGTCTTTTGGCAATCAGCCCCAGCATTTT. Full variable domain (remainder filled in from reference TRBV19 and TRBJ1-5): DGGITQSPKYLFRKEGQNVTLSCEQNLNHDAMYWYRQDPGQGLRLIYYSQIVNDFQKGDIAEGYSVSREKKESFPLTVTSAQKNPTAFYLCASNLPAGSFGNQPQHFGDGTRLSIL.

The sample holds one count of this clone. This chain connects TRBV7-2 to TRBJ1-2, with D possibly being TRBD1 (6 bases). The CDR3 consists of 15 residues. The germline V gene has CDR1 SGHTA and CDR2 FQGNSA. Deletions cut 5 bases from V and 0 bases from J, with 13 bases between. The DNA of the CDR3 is TGTGCCAGCAGCCTCCGACAGGTAGCTAACTATGGCTACACCTTC. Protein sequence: CASSLRQVANYGYTF.

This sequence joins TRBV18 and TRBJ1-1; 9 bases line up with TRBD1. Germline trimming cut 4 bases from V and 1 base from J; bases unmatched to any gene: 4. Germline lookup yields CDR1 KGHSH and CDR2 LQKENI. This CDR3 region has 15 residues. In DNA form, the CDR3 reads TGTGCCAGCTCACTCGGACAGGGGTCGAACACTGAAGCTTTCTTT. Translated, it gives CASSLGQGSNTEAFF.

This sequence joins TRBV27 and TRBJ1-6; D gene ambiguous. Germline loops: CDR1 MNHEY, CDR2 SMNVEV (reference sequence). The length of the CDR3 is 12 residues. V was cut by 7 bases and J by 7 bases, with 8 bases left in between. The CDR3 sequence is CASKERNSPLHF. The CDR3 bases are TGTGCCAGCAAGGAAAGAAATTCACCCCTCCACTTT.

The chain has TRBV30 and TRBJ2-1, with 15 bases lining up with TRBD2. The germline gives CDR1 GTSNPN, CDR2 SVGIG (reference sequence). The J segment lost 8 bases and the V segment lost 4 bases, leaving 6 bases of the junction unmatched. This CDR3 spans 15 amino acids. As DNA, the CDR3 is TGTGCCTGGACTTTAGGACTAGCGGGGGGGCATGAGCAGTTCTTC. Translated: CAWTLGLAGGHEQFF.

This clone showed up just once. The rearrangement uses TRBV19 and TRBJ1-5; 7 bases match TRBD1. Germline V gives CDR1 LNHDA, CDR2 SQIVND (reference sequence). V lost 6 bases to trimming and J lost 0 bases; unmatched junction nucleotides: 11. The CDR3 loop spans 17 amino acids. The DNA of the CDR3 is TGTGCCAGTAGGACATTATACAGGGGCAATAGCAATCAGCCCCAGCATTTT. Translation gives CASRTLYRGNSNQPQHF.

The CDR3 region is CASSFTRGDNSPLHF. CDR3 bases: TGTGCCAGCAGCTTTACCAGGGGAGATAATTCACCCCTCCACTTT. The chain uses TRBV11-2 and TRBJ1-6, with D possibly TRBD1 on 6 matching bases. The length of the CDR3 is 15 residues. V lost 3 bases to trimming and J lost 5 bases, with 11 bases between them. Germline lookup yields CDR1 SGHAT and CDR2 FQNNGV.

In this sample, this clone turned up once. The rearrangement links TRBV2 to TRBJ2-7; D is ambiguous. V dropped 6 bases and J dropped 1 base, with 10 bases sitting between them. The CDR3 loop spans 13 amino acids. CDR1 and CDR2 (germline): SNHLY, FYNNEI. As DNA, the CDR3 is TGTGCCAGCAGACTTACACCTTCCTACGAGCAGTACTTC. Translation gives CASRLTPSYEQYF.

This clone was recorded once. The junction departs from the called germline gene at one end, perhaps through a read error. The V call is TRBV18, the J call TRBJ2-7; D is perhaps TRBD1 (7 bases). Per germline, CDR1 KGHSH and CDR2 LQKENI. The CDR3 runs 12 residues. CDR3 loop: CASSPDRDFLIF. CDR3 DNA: TGTGCCAGCTCACCCGACAGGGACTTCCTTATCTTC.

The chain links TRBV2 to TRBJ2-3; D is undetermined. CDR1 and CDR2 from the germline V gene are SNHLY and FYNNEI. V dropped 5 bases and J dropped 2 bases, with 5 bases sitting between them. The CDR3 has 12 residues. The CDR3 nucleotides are TGTGCCAGCAGTTTGGTCACAGATACGCAGTATTTT. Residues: CASSLVTDTQYF.

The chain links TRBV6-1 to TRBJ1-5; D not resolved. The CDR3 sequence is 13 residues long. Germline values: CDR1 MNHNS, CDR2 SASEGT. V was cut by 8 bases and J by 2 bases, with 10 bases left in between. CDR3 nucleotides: TGTGCCAGCGGGTTCGGTGGCAATCAGCCCCAGCATTTT. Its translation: CASGFGGNQPQHF.